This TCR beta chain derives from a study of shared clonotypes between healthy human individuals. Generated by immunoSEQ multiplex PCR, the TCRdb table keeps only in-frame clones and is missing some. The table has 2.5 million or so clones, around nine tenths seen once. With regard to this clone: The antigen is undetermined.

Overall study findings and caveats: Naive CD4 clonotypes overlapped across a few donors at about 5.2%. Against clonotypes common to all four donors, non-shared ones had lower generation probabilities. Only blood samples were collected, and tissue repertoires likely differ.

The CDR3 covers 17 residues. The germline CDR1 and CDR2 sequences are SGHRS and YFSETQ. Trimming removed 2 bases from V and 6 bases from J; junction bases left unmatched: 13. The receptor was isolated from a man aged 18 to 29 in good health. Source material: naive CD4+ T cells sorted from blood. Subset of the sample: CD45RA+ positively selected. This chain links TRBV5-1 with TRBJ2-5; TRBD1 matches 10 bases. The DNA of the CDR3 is TGCGCCAGCAGCTTTTGGGGGACAGGGGATAGATTAAAGACCCAGTACTTC. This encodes CASSFWGTGDRLKTQYF.